This T cell receptor beta chain is from a study of post-analysis software for immune sequencing data. Germline-derived CDR1 and CDR2 are SGHRS and YFSETQ. The CDR3 length is 15 residues. Prepared TCR beta cDNA libraries contained unique molecular identifiers. TCRdb used MiXCR to reprocess the PCR reads, holding one entry per CDR3 protein. Of hundreds of thousands of distinct CDR3 sequences listed, roughly 58% are singletons. There are many counts of this clonotype. The antigen remains undetermined. Germline and junction disagree at one end, which may indicate a read error. Notes on the study in general: Controls showed lower frequencies than patients for 5 or 6 TRBV segments, and TRBV5-6, TRBV5-1 and TRBV20-1 were among these. Under F measure analysis, samples from one preparation batch co-clustered strongly.

This clonotype was sampled from a girl between 10 and 17 years old with multiple sclerosis. The sample taken for sequencing was blood. V and J are TRBV5-1 and TRBJ2-7, with 13 bases that match TRBD2. CDR3 region: CASSLGLAGAYEQYF. The CDR3 coding sequence is TGTGCCAGCAGCCTAGGACTAGCGGGGGCTTACGAGCAGTACTTC.